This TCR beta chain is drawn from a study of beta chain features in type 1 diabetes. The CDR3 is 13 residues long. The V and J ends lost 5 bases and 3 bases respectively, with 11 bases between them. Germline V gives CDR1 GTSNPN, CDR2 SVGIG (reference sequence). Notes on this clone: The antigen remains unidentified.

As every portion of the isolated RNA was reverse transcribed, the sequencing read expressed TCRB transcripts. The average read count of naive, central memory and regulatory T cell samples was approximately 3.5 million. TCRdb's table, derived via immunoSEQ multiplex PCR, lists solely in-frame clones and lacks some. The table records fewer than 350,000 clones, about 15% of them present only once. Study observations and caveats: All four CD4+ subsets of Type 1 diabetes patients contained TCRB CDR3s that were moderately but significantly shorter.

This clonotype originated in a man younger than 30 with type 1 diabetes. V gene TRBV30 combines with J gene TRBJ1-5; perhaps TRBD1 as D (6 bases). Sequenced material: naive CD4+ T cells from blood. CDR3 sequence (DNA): TGTGCCTGGGGCAGGGGTACCAATCAGCCCCAGCATTTT. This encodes CAWGRGTNQPQHF.